This TCR beta chain was documented in a study of T-cell reconstitution after alpha-beta-depleted transplantation in children. Unique molecular identifiers were incorporated during preparation of the TCRbeta library. MiXCR was run by TCRdb on the PCR reads, yielding one entry per CDR3 protein. The sample gives hundreds of thousands of distinct CDR3 sequences, around a third of which show up once; less than 2.5% is in the top ten. CDR1 and CDR2 from the germline V gene are SGHTA and FQGNSA. This CDR3 has 14 residues. V lost 2 bases and J lost 0, with 7 bases in between. This clonotype was found a few times.

The clonotype originates from a human donor who donated a stem cell graft to a child with aplastic anemia. The sample consisted of PBMCs from the stem cell graft donor, taken from the stem cell graft. The genes are TRBV7-2 and TRBJ1-1, with unresolved D. For the CDR3, the DNA is TGTGCCAGCAGCTTAATAAGGGTGAACACTGAAGCTTTCTTT. Its protein is CASSLIRVNTEAFF.